This passage covers 32 T cell receptor delta chains from one sample sequenced in a study of γδ T cells in repeated Plasmodium falciparum infection. Vgamma9/Vdelta2+ and Vdelta2-negative gammadelta T cells were flow-sorted from PBMC for bulk sequencing. TCRdb re-called the multiplex PCR reads through CATT. The sample lists 75,000 to 95,000 delta-chain clones, over 0.75% occurring once. Sample: gamma-delta T cells from blood. Receptor source: a pool of human donors (malaria-infected and uninfected, not separated).

This clone has a handful of counts. TCRdb attributes to this sequence the protein of a much larger clone, which differs from the DNA translation at residue 16; a read error is likely, and the protein displayed is translated from the DNA. This chain connects TRDV1 to TRDJ1, with 10 nucleotides matching TRDD3. The J gene comes from matching the DNA to germline here; TCRdb lacks it. Germline loops: CDR1 TSWWSYY, CDR2 QGS. The V gene end was trimmed by 3 bases and the J gene end by 2 bases; junction bases not matched to a gene: 24. The CDR3 is 22 residues long. The CDR3 sequence is CALGDLFPTGGNGGYSTDKLIF. CDR3 DNA: TGTGCTCTTGGGGATTTATTTCCTACGGGGGGCAATGGGGGATACAGTACCGATAAACTCATCTTT.

This clone occurred many times. The sample has other DNA sequences that encode this CDR3 too. CDR3 loop: CALGPIPFLRTGGLYSWDTRQMFF. The CDR3 DNA reads as TGTGCTCTTGGGCCCATCCCCTTCCTACGAACTGGGGGACTGTACTCCTGGGACACCCGACAGATGTTTTTC. The chain uses TRDV1 and TRDJ3; D may be TRDD2 or TRDD3 (9 bases each). The CDR3 sequence is 24 residues long. The germline gives CDR1 TSWWSYY, CDR2 QGS. Trimming left V 5 bases short and J 0 bases short, with 32 bases between.

This clone was detected only a few times. This DNA translates differently at residue 5 from the TCRdb protein, which is that of a much larger clone; a read error is likely, and the protein shown is the DNA's own translation. J is TRDJ1 and V is TRDV2; 7 bases are a match to TRDD3. The J gene is absent in TCRdb and was assigned here via DNA matching to germline. CDR1 is GEAIGNYY and CDR2 is EKD in the germline V gene. The CDR3 length is 16 residues. V trimming: 6 bases; J trimming: 0 bases; junction bases outside the gene matches: 12. The CDR3 loop reads CACNLLGAGYTDKLIF. The CDR3 region has the DNA TGTGCCTGTAACCTTCTGGGGGCCGGGTACACCGATAAACTCATCTTT.

Points on this clone: This DNA's translation and the protein TCRdb lists, from a much larger clone, do not match at residue 16, likely due to a read error; the protein shown is translated from the DNA. This rearrangement joins TRDV2 to TRDJ1; TRDD3 matches 12 bases. TCRdb supplies no J gene; here it was assigned by aligning the nucleotide sequence to germline. The CDR3 spans 20 residues. In germline, CDR1 is GEAIGNYY, CDR2 EKD. In nucleotides, the CDR3 is TGTGCCTGTGACTCCGTCAATGACTGGGGGATACCTAACTACACCGGTAAACTCATCTTT. It codes for CACDSVNDWGIPNYTGKLIF.

Concerning this clone: A far more abundant clone sits one base away, making this likely a read error. The sample contains more than one DNA sequence encoding this CDR3. The rearrangement joins TRDV1 to TRDJ1; 7 bases are shared with TRDD3. Since TCRdb gives no J gene, matching the DNA to germline was used here to assign it. CDR1 and CDR2 (germline): TSWWSYY, QGS. There are 18 residues in the CDR3. The CDR3: CALGSASLLGKGTDKLIF. DNA for the CDR3: TGTGCACTTGGGAGTGCCTCCCTACTGGGGAAAGGAACCGATAAACTCATCTTT.

This clone was detected many times. This DNA's translation and the protein TCRdb lists, from a much larger clone, do not match at residue 9, likely due to a read error; the protein shown is translated from the DNA. The CDR3 DNA follows: TGTGCCTGTGACACCGTTCGTCCCCCCCCTAGCCCAAACTGGGGGATGGGGTACACCGATAAACTCATCTTT. This codes for CACDTVRPPPSPNWGMGYTDKLIF. The V and J genes are TRDV2 and TRDJ1, with 10 bases lining up with TRDD3. The J gene comes from matching the DNA to germline here; TCRdb lacks it. With 0 bases clipped from V and 0 bases from J, the junction kept 27 bases outside the gene matches. CDR3 length: 24 residues. From germline, CDR1 is GEAIGNYY and CDR2 EKD.

On this clone: The protein that TCRdb holds for this DNA derives from a much larger clone and differs from the translated DNA at residue 16, which likely indicates a read error; the protein shown here is translated from the DNA. V and J are TRDV1 and TRDJ1; D might be TRDD2 (5 bases). No J gene is reported in TCRdb; it was inferred here by comparing the DNA with germline. The V and J ends lost 3 bases and 1 base respectively, with 33 bases between them. The CDR3 loop spans 22 amino acids. Germline CDR1 is TSWWSYY and CDR2 is QGS. The CDR3 is CALGDALPAKNRYPQCTDKLIF. CDR3 in DNA: TGTGCTCTTGGGGATGCTCTTCCCGCGAAAAATCGGTACCCCCAGTGCACCGATAAACTCATCTTT.

This clone was seen only a few times. The protein in TCRdb stems from a much larger clone and differs at residue 12 from this DNA's translation, likely a read error; here the protein is translated from the DNA. The chain carries TRDV2 and TRDJ1; 7 bases are a match to TRDD3. TCRdb does not report a J gene; here it was assigned by matching the DNA to germline references. The germline V gene has CDR1 GEAIGNYY and CDR2 EKD. This CDR3 spans 15 amino acids. The CDR3 DNA reads TGTGCCTGTGACACCGTCGGGGATAAAAGCGATAGACTCATCTTT. Protein: CACDTVGDKSDRLIF.

This clone is medium-sized (0.01 to 0.1%) within its sample. The identical CDR3 is also encoded by other nucleotide sequences in the sample. The gene calls are TRDV2 and TRDJ1; 8 bases match TRDD3. With V trimmed by 3 bases and J by 5 bases, 16 bases remained unmatched. The CDR3 contains 17 residues. CDR1 GEAIGNYY and CDR2 EKD come from the germline V gene. The CDR3 sequence is CACDPVLGVTPRDKLIF. CDR3 bases: TGTGCCTGTGACCCAGTACTGGGGGTCACCCCGAGGGATAAACTCATCTTT.

This clone was found a few times. TCRdb's protein for this DNA is that of a much larger clone and differs from the translation at residue 8, likely a read error; the protein shown is the DNA translation. V is TRDV2 and J is TRDJ2, with a possible D match to TRDD3 (5 bases). Here the J gene was assigned by germline matching of the DNA, as TCRdb has none. This CDR3 region has 17 residues. V lost 1 base and J 4 bases, leaving 18 bases between the germline ends. Per germline, CDR1 GEAIGNYY and CDR2 EKD. This CDR3 is CACDTVGNTRATAQLFF. CDR3 coding DNA: TGTGCCTGTGACACAGTAGGGAATACGCGGGCGACAGCACAACTCTTCTTT.

This clone was picked up a small number of times. TCRdb records a much larger clone's protein for this DNA, with a difference at residue 3 that likely arises from a read error; the protein given is the translation of the DNA. The V call is TRAV38-2/DV8, the J call TRDJ1; tentatively, D is TRDD2 or TRDD3 (8 bases each). The J gene, left out of TCRdb, was set here by checking the DNA against germline. Germline V gene data show CDR1 as TSESDYY and CDR2 as QEAYKQQN. This CDR3 region has 23 residues. As DNA, the CDR3 is TGTGCTCATAGGAGTAAGATTTCCTTCCTAGACCCTACTGGGGGGCACGGGACCGATAAACTCATCTTT. It specifies CAHRSKISFLDPTGGHGTDKLIF.

This clone was picked up many times. One base separates it from a far larger clone, so it is likely a read error. In the same sample, other DNA sequences code for this CDR3. This chain joins TRDV2 and TRDJ1; D is possibly TRDD3 (5 bases). As TCRdb names no J gene, one was assigned here on the basis of a DNA match to germline. Germline loops: CDR1 GEAIGNYY, CDR2 EKD. The CDR3 contains 16 residues. Here the CDR3 DNA reads TGTGCCTGCGACACCGTATCCCGTACTGGAGACGATAAACTCATCTTT. It translates to CACDTVSRTGDDKLIF.

This clone has only a few counts. A read error is the likely source, as a far larger clone sits one nucleotide away. The same CDR3 arises from other DNA sequences in this sample as well. V and J are TRDV1 and TRDJ1; 9 nucleotides align to TRDD2. TCRdb lists no J gene, so it was determined here by aligning the DNA to germline. The CDR3 is made up of 18 amino acids. The germline V gene encodes CDR1 TSWWSYY and CDR2 QGS. The CDR3, as DNA: TGCGCTCTTGGGGGACCCCCTTCCTACTTTCTTTACACCGATAAACTCATCTTT. Its translation: CALGGPPSYFLYTDKLIF.

This clone was recorded a few times. This DNA's translation and the protein TCRdb lists, from a much larger clone, do not match at residue 15, likely due to a read error; the protein shown is translated from the DNA. CDR3 nucleotide sequence: TGTGCCTGTGACACTTTAAGGGATGGGGGGACCAATACAGGGGTCTACACCGATAAACTCATCTTT. This translates into CACDTLRDGGTNTGVYTDKLIF. V gene TRDV2 combines with J gene TRDJ1, with TRDD3 as a possible D gene (6 bases). No J gene was available from TCRdb, and it was assigned here by a germline match of the DNA. The CDR3 extends over 22 amino acids. The V gene lost 1 base and the J gene lost 0 bases, with 32 bases spanning the gap. Germline CDR1 reads GEAIGNYY; CDR2 reads EKD.

This clone was counted between two and nine times. TCRdb's protein, taken from a much larger clone, differs from this DNA's translation at residue 13, likely owing to a read error; the protein displayed comes from the DNA. The chain is built from TRDV2 and TRDJ1, with 10 bases identical to TRDD3. V was pared by 0 bases and J by 3 bases, with 12 bases of the junction left unmatched. The germline V gene encodes CDR1 GEAIGNYY and CDR2 EKD. CDR3 length: 18 residues. The CDR3 DNA reads as TGTGCCTGTGACACCCCAGGACTGGGGGATCTGTACGCCGATAAACTCATCTTT. As protein: CACDTPGLGDLYADKLIF.

Turning to this clone: This likely came from a read error, as a far larger clone is one base away. The sample contains more than one DNA sequence encoding this CDR3. The rearrangement joins TRDV1 to TRDJ1; 7 nucleotides line up with TRDD3. Assignment of the J gene here rests on matching the DNA to germline, because TCRdb gives none. Germline trimming cut 0 bases from V and 0 bases from J; bases unmatched to any gene: 10. This CDR3 spans 18 amino acids. Germline loops: CDR1 TSWWSYY, CDR2 QGS. This CDR3 is CALGELPVGDDYTDKLIF. DNA of the CDR3: TGTGCTCTTGGGGAACTTCCAGTGGGGGACGACTACACCGATAAACTCATCTTT.

A few counts support this clone. With a far larger clone one base away, a read error is the likely cause. The same CDR3 is also encoded by other DNA sequences in this sample. No J gene was named, though the V gene is TRDV2. The CDR3 consists of 21 residues. Germline CDR1 and CDR2: GEAIGNYY and EKD. CDR3 coding DNA: TGTGCCTGTGACCCACTCACAGAAAGTGATCAACCGCTAGGATCCCATTATAAACTCATCTTC. It encodes CACDPLTESDQPLGSHYKLIF.

This clone was picked up many times. This DNA's translation and the protein TCRdb lists, from a much larger clone, do not match at residue 3, likely due to a read error; the protein shown is translated from the DNA. This chain links TRDV2 with TRDJ1; no clear D gene. Germline V gene lookup returns CDR1 GEAIGNYY and CDR2 EKD. CDR3 length: 16 residues. The CDR3 sequence is CARDIREKRDTDKLIF. For the CDR3, the DNA is TGTGCCCGTGACATTAGGGAAAAAAGGGACACCGATAAACTCATCTTT.

This clone was picked up many times. For this DNA, TCRdb reports the protein of a much larger clone, which diverges at residue 5, most likely from a read error; the protein presented here is translated directly from the DNA. The chain uses TRDV2 and TRDJ2; possibly TRDD3 for D (5 bases). The CDR3 covers 15 residues. V lost 3 bases and J lost 8, with 18 bases in between. Germline values: CDR1 GEAIGNYY, CDR2 EKD. Here the CDR3 reads CACDALRGDLAQLFF. CDR3 in DNA: TGTGCCTGTGACGCCCTTAGGGGAGACCTGGCACAACTCTTCTTT.

This clone counts as medium-sized (0.01 to 0.1%). Distinct nucleotide sequences in the sample also encode this CDR3. The DNA of the CDR3 is TGTGCCTGTGACACCGGGGGGTACTGGGGGACCCCGGGGATCGATAAACTCATCTTT. This encodes CACDTGGYWGTPGIDKLIF. This rearrangement joins TRDV2 to TRDJ1, with 9 bases fitting TRDD3. The CDR3 runs to 19 residues. Germline-derived CDR1 and CDR2 are GEAIGNYY and EKD. V was pared by 0 bases and J by 4 bases, with 17 bases of the junction left unmatched.

With respect to this clone: The amino acid sequence in TCRdb belongs to a much larger clone and departs from this DNA's translation at residue 9, likely a sequencing read error; the sequence shown is translated from the DNA. The chain joins TRDV2 to TRDJ1, with D perhaps TRDD2 (6 bases). The CDR3 totals 19 residues. V dropped 3 bases and J dropped 0 bases, with 25 bases sitting between them. Germline-derived CDR1 and CDR2 are GEAIGNYY and EKD. The CDR3 DNA reads as TGTGCCTGTGACTCCTTCCGTACTGAGGGACCCCCGTACACCGATAAACTCATCTTT. Translated, it gives CACDSFRTEGPPYTDKLIF.

Turning to this clone: TCRdb lists the protein of a much larger clone for this DNA, which differs at residue 3, so this is likely a read error; the protein given here is translated from the DNA itself. The chain uses TRDV2 and TRDJ3; D remains unclear. TCRdb supplies no J gene; here it was assigned by aligning the nucleotide sequence to germline. Trimming removed 8 bases at V and 0 bases at J, with 19 bases between. The CDR3 runs to 18 residues. Germline V gives CDR1 GEAIGNYY, CDR2 EKD. The DNA for the CDR3 is TGTGCCTATGTACACCGCGGGACACGCTCCTGGGACACCCGACAGATGTTTTTC. Protein: CAYVHRGTRSWDTRQMFF.

This clone was counted a few times. The amino acid sequence in TCRdb belongs to a much larger clone and departs from this DNA's translation at residue 3, likely a sequencing read error; the sequence shown is translated from the DNA. V usage is TRDV2 and J usage is TRDJ1; 10 positions agree with TRDD3. TCRdb gives no J gene; it was assigned here by matching the DNA to germline. The length of the CDR3 is 18 residues. The germline V gene encodes CDR1 GEAIGNYY and CDR2 EKD. CDR3 region: CAWDTVGTGGSLPDKLIF. The CDR3 DNA follows: TGTGCCTGGGACACCGTCGGTACTGGGGGATCCCTCCCCGATAAACTCATCTTT.

This clone was picked up many times. The chain joins TRDV1 to TRDJ1; TRDD3 aligns across 10 bases. J gave up 0 bases and V 4 bases, and 35 bases lay outside the gene matches. Per the germline V gene, CDR1 is TSWWSYY and CDR2 is QGS. CDR3 length: 26 amino acids. Here the CDR3 DNA reads TGTGCTCTTGGGGGCACACCTCCCCTCTGGGGGATATTGGAGCGTGAACAAAAGCAGTACACCGATAAACTCATCTTT. Its protein product is CALGGTPPLWGILEREQKQYTDKLIF.

CDR3 residues: CALGELIFPDLTF. In DNA form, the CDR3 reads TGTGCTCTTGGGGAACTTATCTTCCCTGACCTGACCTTT. The J gene has no call, while the V gene is TRDV1. The germline CDR1 and CDR2 sequences are TSWWSYY and QGS. The CDR3 has 13 residues.

This clone was seen a few times. A far larger clone is off by one base, so a read error is likely. The sample holds other DNA sequences that translate to the same CDR3. The V and J genes are TRDV2 and TRDJ1; 10 bases are a match to TRDD3. No J gene was available from TCRdb, and it was assigned here by a germline match of the DNA. The CDR3 spans 16 residues. Germline V lookup: CDR1 GEAIGNYY, CDR2 EKD. The CDR3 spells CACDPLGDKYTDKLIF. CDR3 DNA sequence: TGTGCATGTGACCCTCTGGGGGATAAGTACACCGATAAACTCATCTTT.

There are a few counts of this clone. A read error likely explains why the TCRdb protein, taken from a much larger clone, differs from this DNA's translation at residue 6; the protein shown is translated from the DNA. The chain joins TRDV1 to TRDJ1; 7 positions match TRDD3. V dropped 6 bases and J dropped 0; count of bases not matched to a gene: 28. Germline V gene lookup returns CDR1 TSWWSYY and CDR2 QGS. This CDR3 region has 22 residues. The CDR3 region has the DNA TGTGCTCTTGGCCGGCAACATTCTTCAGGTCTGGGGGGCTATTCTTACACCGATAAACTCATCTTT. It translates to CALGRQHSSGLGGYSYTDKLIF.

This clone has only a few counts. This likely reflects a read error, since a far larger clone is one base away. At the DNA level, this CDR3 is encoded by other sequences in the same sample as well. V gene TRDV2 combines with J gene TRDJ1; 9 nucleotides agree with TRDD3. In the absence of a J gene in TCRdb, the DNA was matched to germline to assign it here. The length of the CDR3 is 16 residues. Germline CDR1 GEAIGNYY, CDR2 EKD. The CDR3 bases are TGTGCTTGTGACGCGATGGGGGATAGCTCCACCGATAAACTCATCTTT. Protein product: CACDAMGDSSTDKLIF.

This clone was detected only a few times. TCRdb has a much larger clone's protein, which differs at residue 14 from the translation of this DNA, likely because of a read error; what is shown is the protein translated from the DNA. The genes are TRDV1 and TRDJ1, with a tentative D call TRDD3 (6 bases). Here the J gene was assigned by germline matching of the DNA, as TCRdb has none. This CDR3 has 25 residues. Trimming left V 1 base short and J 1 base short, with 40 bases between. Germline-derived CDR1 and CDR2 are TSWWSYY and QGS. The CDR3 loop is CALGEPVDLREPWEIRTGCTDKLIF. DNA of the CDR3: TGTGCTCTTGGGGAACCTGTTGACCTTCGAGAACCCTGGGAGATACGCACGGGTTGCACCGATAAACTCATCTTT.

A few counts support this clone. TCRdb's protein, taken from a much larger clone, differs from this DNA's translation at residue 6, likely owing to a read error; the protein displayed comes from the DNA. V usage is TRDV1 and J usage is TRDJ2; 11 bases are a match to TRDD3. The J gene, absent from TCRdb, was called here by matching the DNA to germline. The CDR3 runs to 25 residues. The germline V gene has CDR1 TSWWSYY and CDR2 QGS. V shed 2 bases and J 0 bases; nucleotides not matched to a gene: 26. The CDR3 DNA follows: TGTGCTCTTGGGGAAGGTCCTACGCTCGTACTGGGGGATATTTCACGTGGGGCTTTGACAGCACAACTCTTCTTT. Translation: CALGEGPTLVLGDISRGALTAQLFF.

Comment on this clone: The mismatch at residue 3 between this DNA's translation and the TCRdb protein of a much larger clone likely reflects a read error; the protein shown is translated from the DNA. The chain combines TRDV1 with TRDJ1; possibly TRDD2 or TRDD3 for D (6 bases each). No J gene was available from TCRdb, and it was assigned here by a germline match of the DNA. Germline V gives CDR1 TSWWSYY, CDR2 QGS. There are 24 residues in the CDR3. The CDR3, as DNA: TGTGCTATTGGGGAAACGGGCCTTCCCAAACGTGGAGGGGATCCACCCATAAACACCGATAAACTCATCTTT. Encoded protein: CAIGETGLPKRGGDPPINTDKLIF.

This clone was seen repeatedly, ten times or more. A much more abundant neighbour one base away suggests this may be a read error. Other DNA variants within this sample encode the same CDR3. The chain recombines TRDV1 with TRDJ1; 7 bases are shared with TRDD3. No J gene was available from TCRdb, and it was assigned here by a germline match of the DNA. Unmatched junction bases numbered 16, after V lost 1 base and J lost 8 bases. The V gene's germline CDR1 is TSWWSYY and CDR2 QGS. The CDR3 extends over 17 amino acids. The CDR3 spells CALGEPPYGGIPDKLIF. The CDR3 nucleotides read TGTGCTCTTGGGGAACCGCCCTACGGGGGGATCCCAGACAAACTCATCTTT.